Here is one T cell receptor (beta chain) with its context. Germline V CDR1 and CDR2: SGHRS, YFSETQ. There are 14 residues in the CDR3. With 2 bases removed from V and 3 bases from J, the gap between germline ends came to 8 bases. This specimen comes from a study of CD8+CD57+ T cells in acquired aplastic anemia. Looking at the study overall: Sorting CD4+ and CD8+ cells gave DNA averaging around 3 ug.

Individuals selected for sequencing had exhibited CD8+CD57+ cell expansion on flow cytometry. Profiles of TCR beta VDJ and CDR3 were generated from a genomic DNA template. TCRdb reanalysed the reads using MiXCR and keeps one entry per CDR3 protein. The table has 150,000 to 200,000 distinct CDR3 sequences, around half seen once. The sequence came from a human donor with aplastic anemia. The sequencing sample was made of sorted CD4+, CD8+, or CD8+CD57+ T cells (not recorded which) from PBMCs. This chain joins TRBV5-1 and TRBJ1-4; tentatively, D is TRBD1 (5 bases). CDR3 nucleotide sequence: TGCGCCAGCAGCTTTGGGGGTTCTAATGAAAAACTGTTTTTT. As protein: CASSFGGSNEKLFF.